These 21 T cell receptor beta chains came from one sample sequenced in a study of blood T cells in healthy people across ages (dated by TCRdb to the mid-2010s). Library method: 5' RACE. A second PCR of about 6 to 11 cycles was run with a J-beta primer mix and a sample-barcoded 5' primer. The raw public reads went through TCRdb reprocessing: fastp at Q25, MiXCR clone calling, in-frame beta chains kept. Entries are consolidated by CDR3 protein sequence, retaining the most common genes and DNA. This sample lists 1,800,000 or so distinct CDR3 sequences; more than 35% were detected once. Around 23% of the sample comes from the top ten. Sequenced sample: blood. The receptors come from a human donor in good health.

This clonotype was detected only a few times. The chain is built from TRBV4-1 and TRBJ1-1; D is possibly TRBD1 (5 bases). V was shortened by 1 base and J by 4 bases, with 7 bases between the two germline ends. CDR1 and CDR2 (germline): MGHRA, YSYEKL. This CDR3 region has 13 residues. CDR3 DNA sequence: TGCGCCAGCAGCCAAGTCCAGGGCACTGAAGCTTTCTTT. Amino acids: CASSQVQGTEAFF.

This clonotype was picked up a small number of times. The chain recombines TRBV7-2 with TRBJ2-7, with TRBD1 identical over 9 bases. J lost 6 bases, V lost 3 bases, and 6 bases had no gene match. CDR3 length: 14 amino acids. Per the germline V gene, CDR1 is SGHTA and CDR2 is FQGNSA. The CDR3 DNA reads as TGTGCCAGCAGCTTGCAGGGACAGGGACGCGAGCAGTACTTC. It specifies CASSLQGQGREQYF. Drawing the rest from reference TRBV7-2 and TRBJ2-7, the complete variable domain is GAGVSQSPSNKVTEKGKDVELRCDPISGHTALYWYRQSLGQGLEFLIYFQGNSAPDKSGLPSDRFSAERTGGSVSTLTIQRTQQEDSAVYLCASSLQGQGREQYFGPGTRLTVT.

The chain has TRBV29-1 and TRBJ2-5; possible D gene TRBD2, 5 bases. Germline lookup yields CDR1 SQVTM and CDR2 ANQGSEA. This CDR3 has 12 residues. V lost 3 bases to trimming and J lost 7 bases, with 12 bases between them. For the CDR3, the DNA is TGCAGCGTTGATTTCGGGGATCGGACCCAGTACTTC. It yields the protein CSVDFGDRTQYF.

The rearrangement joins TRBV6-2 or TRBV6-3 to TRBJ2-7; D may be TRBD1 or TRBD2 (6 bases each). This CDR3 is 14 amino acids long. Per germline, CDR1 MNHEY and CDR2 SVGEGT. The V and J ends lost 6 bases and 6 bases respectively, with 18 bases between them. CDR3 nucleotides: TGTGCCAGCAGGGTCCCAAAGAGGGGGGCCGAGCAGTACTTC. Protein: CASRVPKRGAEQYF.

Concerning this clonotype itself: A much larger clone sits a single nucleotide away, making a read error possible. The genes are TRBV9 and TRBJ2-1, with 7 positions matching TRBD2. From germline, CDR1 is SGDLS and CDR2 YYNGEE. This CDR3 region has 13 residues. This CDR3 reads CACSVRGVGEQFF. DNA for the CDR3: TGTGCCTGCAGCGTACGGGGGGTCGGGGAGCAGTTCTTC.

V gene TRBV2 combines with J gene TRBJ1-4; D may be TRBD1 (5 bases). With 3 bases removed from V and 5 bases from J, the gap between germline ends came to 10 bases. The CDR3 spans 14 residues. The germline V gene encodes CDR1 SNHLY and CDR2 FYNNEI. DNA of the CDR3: TGTGCCAGCAGTGATCCAGGGCAAAATGAAAAACTGTTTTTT. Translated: CASSDPGQNEKLFF. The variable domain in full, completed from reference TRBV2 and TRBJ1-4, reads EPEVTQTPSHQVTQMGQEVILRCVPISNHLYFYWYRQILGQKVEFLVSFYNNEISEKSEIFDDQFSVERPDGSNFTLKIRSTKLEDSAMYFCASSDPGQNEKLFFGSGTQLSVL.

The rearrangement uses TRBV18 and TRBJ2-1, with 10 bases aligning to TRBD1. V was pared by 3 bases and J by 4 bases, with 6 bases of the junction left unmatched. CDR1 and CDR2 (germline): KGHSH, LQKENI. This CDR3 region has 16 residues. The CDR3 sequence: CASSPLGTGVYNEQFF. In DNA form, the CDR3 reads TGTGCCAGCTCACCTCTCGGGACAGGGGTTTACAATGAGCAGTTCTTC.

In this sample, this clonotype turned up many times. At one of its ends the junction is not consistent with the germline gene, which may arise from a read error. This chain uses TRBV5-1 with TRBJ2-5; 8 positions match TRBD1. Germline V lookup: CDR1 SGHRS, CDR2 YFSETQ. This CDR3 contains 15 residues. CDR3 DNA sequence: TGTGCCAGCAGTTTAGTTGGGACAGGACAAGAGACCCAGTACTTC. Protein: CASSLVGTGQETQYF.

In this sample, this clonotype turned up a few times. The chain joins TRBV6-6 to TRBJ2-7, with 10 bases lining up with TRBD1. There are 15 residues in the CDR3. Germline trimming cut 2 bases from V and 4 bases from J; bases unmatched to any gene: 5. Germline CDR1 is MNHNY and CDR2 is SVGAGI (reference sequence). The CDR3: CASSYSRGQGYEQYF. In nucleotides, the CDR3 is TGTGCCAGCAGTTACAGTCGGGGACAGGGGTACGAGCAGTACTTC.

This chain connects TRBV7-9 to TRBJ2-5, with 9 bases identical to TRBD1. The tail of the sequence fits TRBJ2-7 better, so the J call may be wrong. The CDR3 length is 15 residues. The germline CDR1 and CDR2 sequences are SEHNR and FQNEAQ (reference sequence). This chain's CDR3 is CASSLEWTGVGEQYF. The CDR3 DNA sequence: TGTGCCAGCAGCTTAGAGTGGACAGGGGTGGGCGAGCAGTACTTC.

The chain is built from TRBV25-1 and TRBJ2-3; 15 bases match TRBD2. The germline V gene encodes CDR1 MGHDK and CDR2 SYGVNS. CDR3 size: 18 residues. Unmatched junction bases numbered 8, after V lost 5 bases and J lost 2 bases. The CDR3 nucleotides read TGTGCCAGCAGTCCCCTCGGGACTAGCGGGGGGCACACAGATACGCAGTATTTT. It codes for CASSPLGTSGGHTDTQYF.

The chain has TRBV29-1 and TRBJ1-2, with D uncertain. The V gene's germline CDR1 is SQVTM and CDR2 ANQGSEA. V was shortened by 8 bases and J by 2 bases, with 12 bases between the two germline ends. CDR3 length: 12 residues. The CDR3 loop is CSFYTVNYGYTF. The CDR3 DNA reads TGCAGCTTCTACACGGTAAACTATGGCTACACCTTC.

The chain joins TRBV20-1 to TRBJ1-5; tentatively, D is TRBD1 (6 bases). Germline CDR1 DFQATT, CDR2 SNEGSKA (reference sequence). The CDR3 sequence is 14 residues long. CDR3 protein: CSPSGGQSNQPQHF. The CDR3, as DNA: TGCAGCCCCTCGGGAGGACAGAGCAATCAGCCCCAGCATTTT.

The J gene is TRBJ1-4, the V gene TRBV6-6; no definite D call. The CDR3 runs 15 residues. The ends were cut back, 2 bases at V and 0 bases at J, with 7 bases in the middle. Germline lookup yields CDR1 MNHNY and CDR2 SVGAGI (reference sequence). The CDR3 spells CASSYAPTTNEKLFF. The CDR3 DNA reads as TGTGCCAGCAGTTACGCACCTACAACTAATGAAAAACTGTTTTTT.

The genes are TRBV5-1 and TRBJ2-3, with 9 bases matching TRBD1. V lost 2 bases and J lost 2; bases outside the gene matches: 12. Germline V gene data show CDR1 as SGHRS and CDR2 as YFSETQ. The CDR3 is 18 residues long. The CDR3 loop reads CASSLSSGTGYSTDTQYF. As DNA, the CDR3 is TGCGCCAGCAGCTTATCTTCGGGGACAGGGTATTCCACAGATACGCAGTATTTT.

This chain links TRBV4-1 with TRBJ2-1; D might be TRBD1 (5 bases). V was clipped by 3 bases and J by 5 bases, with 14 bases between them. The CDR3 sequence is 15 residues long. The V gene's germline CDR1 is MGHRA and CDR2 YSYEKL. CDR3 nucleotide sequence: TGCGCCAGCAGCCAGGGGCCTCGACAGAACAATGAGCAGTTCTTC. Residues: CASSQGPRQNNEQFF.

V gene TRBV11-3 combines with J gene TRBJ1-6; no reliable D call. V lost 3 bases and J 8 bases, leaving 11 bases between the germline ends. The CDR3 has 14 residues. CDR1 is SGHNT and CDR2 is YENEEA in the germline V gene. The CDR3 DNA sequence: TGTGCCAGCAGCTTCGGAGGGCGGCATTCACCCCTCCACTTT. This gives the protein CASSFGGRHSPLHF.

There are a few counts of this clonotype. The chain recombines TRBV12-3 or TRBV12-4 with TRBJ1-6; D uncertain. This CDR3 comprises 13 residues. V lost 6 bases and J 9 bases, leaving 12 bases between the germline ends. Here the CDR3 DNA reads TGTGCCAGCAGCCTAGGACGGCTTTCACCCCTCCACTTT. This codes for CASSLGRLSPLHF.

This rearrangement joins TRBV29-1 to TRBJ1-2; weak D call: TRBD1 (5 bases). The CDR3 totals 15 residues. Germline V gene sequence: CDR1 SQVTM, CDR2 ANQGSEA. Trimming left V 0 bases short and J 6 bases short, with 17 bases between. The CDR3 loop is CSVEDPNGASNGYTF. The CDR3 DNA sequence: TGCAGCGTTGAAGACCCCAACGGGGCGAGTAATGGCTACACCTTC.

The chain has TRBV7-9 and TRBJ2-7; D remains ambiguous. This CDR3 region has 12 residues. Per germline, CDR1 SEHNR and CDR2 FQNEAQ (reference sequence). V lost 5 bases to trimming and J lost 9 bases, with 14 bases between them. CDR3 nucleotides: TGTGCCAGCAGCCTGGACGGAATAGGGCAGTACTTC. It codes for CASSLDGIGQYF.

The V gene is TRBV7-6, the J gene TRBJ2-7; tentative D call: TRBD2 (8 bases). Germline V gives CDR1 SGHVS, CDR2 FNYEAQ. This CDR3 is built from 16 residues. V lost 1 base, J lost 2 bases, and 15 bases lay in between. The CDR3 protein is CASSLEREGATYEQYF. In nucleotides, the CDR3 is TGTGCCAGCAGCTTAGAACGGGAGGGGGCCACCTACGAGCAGTACTTC.